The clone carrying this T cell receptor beta chain has ten or more counts. The CDR3 consists of 15 residues. Germline V gene lookup returns CDR1 PRHDT and CDR2 FYEKMQ (reference sequence). V lost 4 bases, J lost 3 bases, and 5 bases stayed unmatched. This sample was taken from a study of T-cell memory formation after mild COVID-19. Each CDR3 protein is one row after TCRdb ran MiXCR on the 5' RACE reads. The table shows 350,000 to 500,000 distinct CDR3 sequences, with more than 20% occurring only once. The material sequenced was PBMCs or a T cell subset sorted from them (not recorded which). This TCR came from an adult woman who had mild COVID-19 (a few samples of this study predate the infection). Cell type and time point are not known. This chain links TRBV13 with TRBJ1-1; 10 bases are a match to TRBD1. CDR3 bases: TGTGCCAGCAGCTCGACCGGGACAGGGGACACTGAAGCTTTCTTT. This translates into CASSSTGTGDTEAFF.